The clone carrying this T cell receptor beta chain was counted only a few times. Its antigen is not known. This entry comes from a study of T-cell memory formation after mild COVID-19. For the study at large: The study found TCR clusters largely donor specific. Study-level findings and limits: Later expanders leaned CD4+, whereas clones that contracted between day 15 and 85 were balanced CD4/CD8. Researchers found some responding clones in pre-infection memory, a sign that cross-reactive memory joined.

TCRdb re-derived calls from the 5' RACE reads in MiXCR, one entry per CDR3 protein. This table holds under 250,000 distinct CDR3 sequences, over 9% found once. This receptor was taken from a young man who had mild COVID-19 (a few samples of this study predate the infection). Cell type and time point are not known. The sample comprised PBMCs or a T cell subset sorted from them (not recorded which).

The CDR3 coding sequence is TGTGCCAGTACGAGAGACAGGGGCGGCGAGCAGTACTTC. Protein product: CASTRDRGGEQYF. This chain joins TRBV12-3 or TRBV12-4 and TRBJ2-7; TRBD1 agrees at 8 bases. Losses at the gene ends were 9 bases for V and 6 bases for J; bases not matched to a gene: 10. CDR3 length: 13 residues.